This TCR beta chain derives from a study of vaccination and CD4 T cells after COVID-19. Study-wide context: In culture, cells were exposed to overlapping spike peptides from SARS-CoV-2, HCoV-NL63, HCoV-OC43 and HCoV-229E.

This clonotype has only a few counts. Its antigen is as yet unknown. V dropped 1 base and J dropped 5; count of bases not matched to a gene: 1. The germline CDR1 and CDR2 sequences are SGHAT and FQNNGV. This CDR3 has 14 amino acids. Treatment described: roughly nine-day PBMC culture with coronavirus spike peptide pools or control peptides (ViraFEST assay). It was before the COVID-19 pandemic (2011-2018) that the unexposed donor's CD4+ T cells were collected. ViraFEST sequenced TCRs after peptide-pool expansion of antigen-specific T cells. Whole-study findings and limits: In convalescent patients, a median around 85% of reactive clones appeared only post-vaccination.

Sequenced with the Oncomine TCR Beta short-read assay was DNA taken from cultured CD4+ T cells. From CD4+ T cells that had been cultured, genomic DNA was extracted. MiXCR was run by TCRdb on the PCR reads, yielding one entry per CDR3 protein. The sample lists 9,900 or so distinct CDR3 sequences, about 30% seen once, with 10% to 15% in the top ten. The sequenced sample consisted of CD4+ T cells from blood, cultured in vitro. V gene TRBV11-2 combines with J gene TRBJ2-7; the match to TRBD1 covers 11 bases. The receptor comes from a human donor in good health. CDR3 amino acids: CASSLVDRGHEQYF. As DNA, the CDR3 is TGTGCCAGCAGCTTAGTGGACAGGGGGCACGAGCAGTACTTC.